The 10 T cell receptor beta chains reported below all come from one sample, sequenced in a study of blood T cell repertoires in COVID-19. The protocol was immunoSEQ multiplex PCR, while the TCRdb copy is restricted to in-frame clones and leaves out a portion. The sample holds 260,000 or so clones, 88% seen once. The sample consisted of PBMCs or T cells enriched from blood (not recorded which). The receptors were sampled from a woman aged 40 to 50 with acute COVID-19.

The V and J genes are TRBV10-3 and TRBJ1-2; D is uncertain. V was shortened by 3 bases and J by 8 bases, with 13 bases between the two germline ends. In germline, CDR1 is ENHRY, CDR2 SYGVKD. CDR3 length: 13 residues. The CDR3: CAISDVRRWGYTF. The CDR3 bases are TGTGCCATCAGTGATGTCCGGCGGTGGGGCTACACCTTC.

V is TRBV2 and J is TRBJ1-2; 8 bases match TRBD1. V trimming: 6 bases; J trimming: 8 bases; junction bases outside the gene matches: 8. In germline, CDR1 is SNHLY, CDR2 FYNNEI. The CDR3 is made up of 13 amino acids. DNA for the CDR3: TGTGCCAGCAGGGTGGGACAGGCCGACGGCTACACCTTC. Its translation is CASRVGQADGYTF.

The V and J genes are TRBV7-9 and TRBJ1-6, with TRBD1 matching over 10 bases. J gave up 6 bases and V 3 bases, and 5 bases lay outside the gene matches. The CDR3 spans 16 residues. The germline gives CDR1 SEHNR, CDR2 FQNEAQ (reference sequence). The DNA for the CDR3 is TGTGCCAGCAGCTTTTCGAGGACAGGGGGTAATTCACCCCTCCACTTT. As protein: CASSFSRTGGNSPLHF.

This clone was seen only a few times. The CDR3 loop is CASQTASYNSPLHF. The CDR3 DNA sequence: TGTGCCAGCCAGACAGCCTCCTATAATTCACCCCTCCACTTT. The chain uses TRBV28 and TRBJ1-6; possible D gene TRBD1, 5 bases. The germline CDR1 and CDR2 sequences are MDHEN and SYDVKM. This CDR3 has 14 residues. The V gene lost 8 bases and the J gene lost 0 bases, with 8 bases spanning the gap.

The chain carries TRBV5-1 and TRBJ1-6; TRBD1 is a possible D gene (5 bases). This CDR3 spans 15 amino acids. Trimming removed 4 bases from V and 7 bases from J, with 15 bases in between. The V gene's germline CDR1 is SGHRS and CDR2 YFSETQ. CDR3 loop: CASSESQRGNSPLHF. The CDR3 coding sequence is TGCGCCAGCAGCGAGAGCCAAAGGGGCAATTCACCCCTCCACTTT.

This rearrangement joins TRBV9 to TRBJ2-5, with 10 bases fitting TRBD2. The CDR3 length is 17 residues. Germline V gene data show CDR1 as SGDLS and CDR2 as YYNGEE. Trimming removed 0 bases from V and 4 bases from J; junction bases left unmatched: 9. DNA for the CDR3: TGTGCCAGCAGCGTAGAGGATCCTAGCGGGAGAGGAGAGACCCAGTACTTC. Translation: CASSVEDPSGRGETQYF.

This clone was picked up a small number of times. V and J are TRBV10-1 and TRBJ1-6; TRBD1 matches at 7 bases. V trimming: 9 bases; J trimming: 7 bases; junction bases outside the gene matches: 15. The germline V gene encodes CDR1 WNHNN and CDR2 SYGVQD (reference sequence). CDR3 length: 16 amino acids. CDR3 in DNA: TGCGCCAGGAAAGCAGACGGACAGGTCTTCAATTCACCCCTCCACTTT. Its translation: CARKADGQVFNSPLHF.

The rearrangement links TRBV10-3 to TRBJ1-5; D remains unclear. Trimming pared 11 bases from V and 6 bases from J, leaving 8 bases between. This CDR3 has 10 amino acids. Germline-derived CDR1 and CDR2 are ENHRY and SYGVKD. As DNA, the CDR3 is TGTGCCCCCGGAGGTCAGCCCCAGCATTTT. It codes for CAPGGQPQHF.

The rearrangement uses TRBV6-1 and TRBJ1-5; D possibly corresponds to TRBD1 (6 bases). Germline lookup yields CDR1 MNHNS and CDR2 SASEGT. V lost 0 bases and J 0 bases, leaving 15 bases between the germline ends. The CDR3 sequence is 18 residues long. CDR3 in amino acids: CASSEATGYRYSNQPQHF. CDR3 DNA: TGTGCCAGCAGTGAAGCTACAGGGTATCGGTATAGCAATCAGCCCCAGCATTTT.

The CDR3 nucleotides are TGTGCCAGCAGCTTAGTTGGGGGGGCGGTCGGCGAAAAACTGTTTTTT. This sequence encodes CASSLVGGAVGEKLFF. This chain uses TRBV7-6 with TRBJ1-4, with D possibly TRBD1 on 6 matching bases. CDR3 length equals 16 residues. Germline V lookup: CDR1 SGHVS, CDR2 FNYEAQ. V was cut by 1 base and J by 8 bases, with 17 bases left in between.